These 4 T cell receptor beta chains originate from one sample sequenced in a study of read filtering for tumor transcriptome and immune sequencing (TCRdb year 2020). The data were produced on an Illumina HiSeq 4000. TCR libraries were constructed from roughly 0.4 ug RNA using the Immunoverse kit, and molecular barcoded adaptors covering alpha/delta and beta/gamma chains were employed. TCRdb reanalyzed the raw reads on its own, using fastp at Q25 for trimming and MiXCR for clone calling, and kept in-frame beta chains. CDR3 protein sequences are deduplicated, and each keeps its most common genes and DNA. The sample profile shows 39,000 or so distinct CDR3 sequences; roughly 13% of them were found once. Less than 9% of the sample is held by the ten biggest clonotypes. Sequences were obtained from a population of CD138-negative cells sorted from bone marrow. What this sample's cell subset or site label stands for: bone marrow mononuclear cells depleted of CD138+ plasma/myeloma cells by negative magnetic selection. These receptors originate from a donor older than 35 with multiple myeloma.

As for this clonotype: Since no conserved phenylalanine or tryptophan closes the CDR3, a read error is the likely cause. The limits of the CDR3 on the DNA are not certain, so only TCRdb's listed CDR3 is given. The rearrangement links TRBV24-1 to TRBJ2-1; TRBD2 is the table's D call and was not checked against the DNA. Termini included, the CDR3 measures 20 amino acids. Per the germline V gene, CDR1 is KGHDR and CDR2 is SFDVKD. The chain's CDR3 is CATSAKPGTSGRAGLNEQIC.

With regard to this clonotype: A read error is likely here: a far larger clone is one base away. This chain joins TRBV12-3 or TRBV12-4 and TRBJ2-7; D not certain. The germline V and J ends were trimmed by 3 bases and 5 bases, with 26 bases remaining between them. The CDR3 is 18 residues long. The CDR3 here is CASSFLIGSVPRTHEQYF. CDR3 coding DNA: TGTGCCAGCAGTTTCTTGATCGGGTCGGTGCCCAGAACCCACGAGCAGTACTTC.

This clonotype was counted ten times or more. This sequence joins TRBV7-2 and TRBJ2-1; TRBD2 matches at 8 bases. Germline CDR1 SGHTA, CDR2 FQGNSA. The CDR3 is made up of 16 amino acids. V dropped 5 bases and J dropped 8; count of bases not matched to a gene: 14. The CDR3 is CASSRWGAGRDYEQFF. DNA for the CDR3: TGTGCCAGCAGCCGATGGGGGGCCGGGAGGGACTATGAGCAGTTCTTC.

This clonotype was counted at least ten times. CDR3 sequence: CSVSFTGAEKLFF. DNA of the CDR3: TGCAGCGTCTCTTTCACAGGGGCGGAAAAACTGTTTTTT. J is TRBJ1-4 and V is TRBV29-1; 7 bases map to TRBD1. Per germline, CDR1 SQVTM and CDR2 ANQGSEA. J gave up 8 bases and V 6 bases, and 9 bases lay outside the gene matches. The length of the CDR3 is 13 residues.